This passage covers 16 T cell receptor beta chains from one sample sequenced in a study of T cells in Graves' hyperthyroidism and ophthalmopathy. RNA transcripts were the template for amplifying TCR beta CDR3 regions. First-round RT-PCR targeting the TCR CDR3 was performed with the HTBI primer set. Via MiXCR, TCRdb re-called the multiplex PCR reads, giving one row per CDR3 protein. The repertoire holds under 400,000 distinct CDR3 sequences, with about 21% as singletons. Material for sequencing was blood. These TCRs come from a woman between 45 and 60 years old with Graves' hyperthyroidism.

This clonotype was seen ten or more times. V and J are TRBV2 and TRBJ1-5; D remains unclear. The V and J ends lost 6 bases and 4 bases respectively, with 16 bases between them. Per the germline V gene, CDR1 is SNHLY and CDR2 is FYNNEI. The CDR3 length is 15 residues. CDR3 loop: CASSADGTANQPQHF. CDR3 coding DNA: TGTGCCAGCAGCGCCGACGGAACCGCAAATCAGCCCCAGCATTTT.

This clonotype was seen only a few times. This clone may be a read error of a much larger clone one base away. The gene calls are TRBV14 and TRBJ2-1, with 11 positions matching TRBD2. This CDR3 has 16 amino acids. V shed 6 bases, J shed 0 bases, and the junction held 4 bases outside the gene matches. CDR1 and CDR2 (germline): SGHDN, FVKESK. As DNA, the CDR3 is TGTGCCAGCAGGCAGACTAGCGGGAACTCCTACAATGAGCAGTTCTTC. The encoded protein is CASRQTSGNSYNEQFF. Drawing the rest from reference TRBV14 and TRBJ2-1, the complete variable domain is EAGVTQFPSHSVIEKGQTVTLRCDPISGHDNLYWYRRVMGKEIKFLLHFVKESKQDESGMPNNRFLAERTGGTYSTLKVQPAELEDSGVYFCASRQTSGNSYNEQFFGPGTRLTVL.

In this sample, this clonotype turned up many times. The CDR3 nucleotides are TGTGCCAGCAGTTCCAGGGGAGACACTGAAGCTTTCTTT. This sequence encodes CASSSRGDTEAFF. The V gene is TRBV12-3 or TRBV12-4, the J gene TRBJ1-1, with D maybe TRBD1 (6 bases). This CDR3 region has 13 residues. Deletions cut 4 bases from V and 3 bases from J, with 9 bases between.

Ten or more counts support this clonotype. This chain joins TRBV11-2 and TRBJ2-3; 13 bases fit TRBD2. The germline gives CDR1 SGHAT, CDR2 FQNNGV. The CDR3 is 16 amino acids. Losses at the gene ends were 5 bases for V and 6 bases for J; bases not matched to a gene: 8. The DNA of the CDR3 is TGTGCCAGCAGCGCCGGACTAGCGGGAGTTTCGGATACGCAGTATTTT. It specifies CASSAGLAGVSDTQYF.

The sample holds many counts of this clonotype. This rearrangement joins TRBV7-3 to TRBJ1-2, with 10 bases identical to TRBD1. The CDR3 is 16 amino acids. J gave up 1 base and V 2 bases, and 4 bases lay outside the gene matches. CDR1 and CDR2 (germline): SGHTA, FQGTGA. The CDR3 region has the DNA TGTGCCAGCAGCTTAGAAGGGACAGGGGTTAACTATGGCTACACCTTC. This sequence encodes CASSLEGTGVNYGYTF.

There are many counts of this clonotype. The chain carries TRBV12-3 or TRBV12-4 and TRBJ2-1; 9 bases match TRBD2. Trimming removed 5 bases from V and 4 bases from J; junction bases left unmatched: 9. This CDR3 is 16 amino acids long. The CDR3 reads CASSISRTSVYNEQFF. CDR3 in DNA: TGTGCCAGCAGTATATCCCGGACTAGCGTATACAATGAGCAGTTCTTC.

This clonotype was recorded a few times. The chain uses TRBV28 and TRBJ2-3, with TRBD2 matching 11 bases. The trim removed 5 bases at V and 5 bases at J, leaving 9 bases unmatched. The length of the CDR3 is 16 residues. The germline V gene encodes CDR1 MDHEN and CDR2 SYDVKM. The CDR3: CASSQLASGGRDTQYF. CDR3 bases: TGTGCCAGCAGTCAACTTGCTAGCGGGGGGAGAGATACGCAGTATTTT.

This clonotype occurred a few times. The V gene is TRBV6-2 or TRBV6-3, the J gene TRBJ2-2; the D gene could be TRBD1 or TRBD2 (5 bases each). Looked up from germline, CDR1 is MNHEY and CDR2 is SVGEGT. The CDR3 totals 16 residues. V gave up 3 bases and J gave up 5 bases, with 16 bases separating them. The CDR3 nucleotides are TGTGCCAGCAGTTATTCGAGGGGCCGGAAAACCGGGGAGCTGTTTTTT. This gives the protein CASSYSRGRKTGELFF.

This clonotype was found many times. V gene TRBV28 combines with J gene TRBJ1-1; 8 nucleotides line up with TRBD1. CDR3 size: 15 residues. Looked up from germline, CDR1 is MDHEN and CDR2 is SYDVKM. V was pared by 5 bases and J by 4 bases, with 9 bases of the junction left unmatched. The CDR3 is CASSPTGTGGTEAFF. CDR3 DNA sequence: TGTGCCAGCAGTCCGACCGGGACAGGAGGCACTGAAGCTTTCTTT.

The V and J genes are TRBV27 and TRBJ1-5; D possibly corresponds to TRBD1 (5 bases). CDR1 MNHEY and CDR2 SMNVEV come from the germline V gene (reference sequence). V shed 4 bases and J shed 5 bases, with 12 bases lying between them. This CDR3 is built from 14 residues. The CDR3 here is CASSYRRGDQPQHF. The DNA for the CDR3 is TGTGCCAGCAGTTACAGGAGAGGGGATCAGCCCCAGCATTTT.

This clonotype has ten or more counts. The chain combines TRBV9 with TRBJ1-1; TRBD1 is a possible D gene (5 bases). Germline V gives CDR1 SGDLS, CDR2 YYNGEE. This CDR3 region has 16 residues. The ends were cut back, 0 bases at V and 2 bases at J, with 14 bases in the middle. CDR3 DNA sequence: TGTGCCAGCAGCGTAGCGCCGTTCGGGGGAAACACTGAAGCTTTCTTT. Its protein product is CASSVAPFGGNTEAFF.

This clonotype was detected ten times or more. This chain uses TRBV6-1 with TRBJ2-5; the match to TRBD1 covers 9 bases. CDR3 length: 14 residues. The germline V gene has CDR1 MNHNS and CDR2 SASEGT. V dropped 10 bases and J dropped 2; count of bases not matched to a gene: 8. The CDR3 is CATAPTGGQETQYF. The CDR3, as DNA: TGTGCCACCGCGCCGACAGGGGGGCAAGAGACCCAGTACTTC.

The gene calls are TRBV2 and TRBJ2-5; D perhaps matches TRBD1 (7 bases). CDR1 SNHLY and CDR2 FYNNEI come from the germline V gene. V lost 4 bases to trimming and J lost 5 bases, with 17 bases between them. CDR3 length: 15 residues. The CDR3 here is CASSVEGALGETQYF. CDR3 sequence (DNA): TGTGCCAGCAGTGTGGAGGGGGCCCTCGGGGAGACCCAGTACTTC. The full variable domain, in which reference TRBV2 and TRBJ2-5 provide the parts outside the CDR3, is EPEVTQTPSHQVTQMGQEVILRCVPISNHLYFYWYRQILGQKVEFLVSFYNNEISEKSEIFDDQFSVERPDGSNFTLKIRSTKLEDSAMYFCASSVEGALGETQYFGPGTRLLVL.

This clonotype has a count of ten or more. The V gene is TRBV27, the J gene TRBJ2-3; perhaps TRBD1 as D (5 bases). Trimming took 0 bases from V and 4 from J, leaving 17 bases between them. From germline, CDR1 is MNHEY and CDR2 SMNVEV (reference sequence). CDR3 size: 17 residues. For the CDR3, the DNA is TGTGCCAGCAGTTTATCGGGCCTCGTGTGGGGCGCAGATACGCAGTATTTT. Translating gives CASSLSGLVWGADTQYF.

The J gene is TRBJ1-2, the V gene TRBV12-3 or TRBV12-4; D call uncertain. V was trimmed by 7 bases and J by 8 bases, leaving 20 bases between them. CDR3 length: 14 residues. CDR3 amino acids: CASISEVTLGGYTF. The CDR3 nucleotides read TGTGCCAGCATCTCTGAGGTCACGCTGGGCGGCTACACCTTC.

This clonotype was detected once. The V gene is TRBV20-1, the J gene TRBJ2-7; 10 bases fit TRBD2. CDR1 is DFQATT, CDR2 SNEGSKA, per germline (reference sequence). There are 15 residues in the CDR3. Losses at the gene ends were 1 base for V and 0 bases for J; bases not matched to a gene: 3. The CDR3 here is CSARVPSGGSYEQYF. The CDR3 DNA sequence: TGCAGTGCTAGAGTGCCTAGCGGGGGCTCCTACGAGCAGTACTTC.